This is a list of T cell receptor beta chains from one sample in a study of early T cells in non-severe SARS-CoV-2 infection. TCRdb used MiXCR to reprocess the 5' RACE reads, holding one entry per CDR3 protein. The sample contains roughly 63,000 distinct CDR3 sequences, 10% to 15% of which appear only once. Sequenced sample: whole blood. The receptors were sampled from an adult who was a healthcare worker with PCR-confirmed SARS-CoV-2 infection or an uninfected control (not recorded which). Each CDR3 is given with its conserved first and last residue. The D gene is left open where the match is weak. Size is stated for part of the rows, as once, few or many counts, or as a class when the clone is expanded.

J: TRBJ1-5
size: many
D: TRBD1
V: TRBV12-3/TRBV12-4
CDR3: CASTPGQGNQPQHF
DNA: TGTGCCAGCACCCCCGGACAGGGCAATCAGCCCCAGCATTTT

J: TRBJ1-2
size: -
D: -
V: TRBV6-5
CDR3: CASSVFTGSANYGYTF
DNA: TGTGCCAGCAGTGTTTTCACGGGATCGGCTAACTATGGCTACACCTTC

J: TRBJ2-7
size: many
D: TRBD2
V: TRBV29-1
CDR3: CSASKPGLATYEQYF
DNA: TGCAGCGCGAGTAAGCCGGGACTAGCGACCTACGAGCAGTACTTC

J: TRBJ2-7
size: many
D: -
V: TRBV29-1
CDR3: CSAGQKSYEQYF
DNA: TGCAGCGCCGGACAGAAATCCTACGAGCAGTACTTC

J: TRBJ2-6
size: many
D: TRBD1
V: TRBV4-3
CDR3: CASSRDSSSGANVLTF
DNA: TGCGCCAGCTCCCGGGACAGCTCCTCTGGGGCCAACGTCCTGACTTTC

J: TRBJ2-5
size: -
D: -
V: TRBV12-2
CDR3: CASSTLDRGQTQYF
DNA: TGTGCAAGCTCCACCTTGGACAGGGGGCAGACCCAGTACTTC

J: TRBJ1-2
size: many
D: TRBD1
V: TRBV6-5
CDR3: CASSYAGQTNYGYTF
DNA: TGTGCCAGCAGTTACGCGGGACAGACTAACTATGGCTACACCTTC

J: TRBJ2-5
size: many
D: -
V: TRBV7-9
CDR3: CASSLLDRQETQYF
DNA: TGTGCCAGCAGCTTATTAGACAGACAAGAGACCCAGTACTTC

J: TRBJ2-1
size: few
D: -
V: TRBV12-3/TRBV12-4
CDR3: CASSARGPYNEQFF
DNA: TGTGCCAGCAGCGCGCGGGGTCCCTACAATGAGCAGTTCTTC

J: TRBJ2-5
size: many
D: -
V: TRBV7-6
CDR3: CASSRAGTQYF
DNA: TGTGCCAGCAGCCGGGCAGGGACCCAGTACTTC

J: TRBJ1-2
size: -
D: -
V: TRBV7-2
CDR3: CASSLKESGYTF
DNA: TGTGCCAGCAGCTTAAAGGAGTCTGGCTACACCTTC

J: TRBJ1-5
size: -
D: -
V: TRBV12-3/TRBV12-4
CDR3: CASSLMAGRRFSNQPQHF
DNA: TGTGCCAGCAGTTTAATGGCAGGGAGGAGGTTTAGCAATCAGCCCCAGCATTTT

J: TRBJ2-3
size: many
D: TRBD1
V: TRBV29-1
CDR3: CSVDPTGGADTQYF
DNA: TGCAGCGTTGACCCGACAGGGGGGGCAGATACGCAGTATTTT

J: TRBJ2-1
size: -
D: -
V: TRBV5-1
CDR3: CASSLGQGGYEQFF
DNA: TGCGCCAGCAGCTTGGGACAGGGAGGATATGAGCAGTTCTTC

J: TRBJ2-7
size: many
D: -
V: TRBV5-1
CDR3: CASSLGQRSYEQYF
DNA: TGCGCCAGCAGCTTGGGCCAGCGCTCCTACGAGCAGTACTTC

J: TRBJ2-5
size: many
D: -
V: TRBV18
CDR3: CASSASGDEQETQYF
DNA: TGTGCCAGCTCAGCCTCGGGGGACGAACAAGAGACCCAGTACTTC

J: TRBJ2-7
size: many
D: TRBD2
V: TRBV11-2
CDR3: CASSGLAYEQYF
DNA: TGTGCCAGCAGCGGACTAGCTTACGAGCAGTACTTC

J: TRBJ1-2
size: -
D: -
V: TRBV21-1
CDR3: CASSKGVLVHGYTF
DNA: TGTGCCAGCAGCAAAGGCGTCCTGGTACATGGCTACACCTTC

J: TRBJ2-4
size: many
D: TRBD2
V: TRBV2
CDR3: CASSERTSGAKNIQYF
DNA: TGTGCCAGCAGTGAACGGACTAGCGGGGCCAAAAACATTCAGTACTTC

J: TRBJ2-7
size: -
D: TRBD1
V: TRBV6-2/TRBV6-3
CDR3: CASTAQQGAYEQYF
DNA: TGTGCCAGCACCGCGCAACAGGGGGCTTACGAGCAGTACTTC

J: TRBJ2-2
size: many
D: -
V: TRBV20-1
CDR3: CSARVIAAGELFF
DNA: TGCAGTGCTAGAGTAATAGCCGCCGGGGAGCTGTTTTTT

J: TRBJ1-6
size: few
D: TRBD1
V: TRBV12-3/TRBV12-4
CDR3: CASSWTGGNSPLHF
DNA: TGTGCCAGCAGCTGGACAGGGGGGAATTCACCCCTCCACTTT

J: TRBJ2-6
size: many
D: -
V: TRBV4-2
CDR3: CASRSNRRSGANVLTF
DNA: TGTGCCAGCAGATCCAACCGGCGCTCTGGGGCCAACGTCCTGACTTTC

J: TRBJ2-1
size: few
D: -
V: TRBV29-1
CDR3: CSVAGGYNEQFF
DNA: TGCAGCGTTGCAGGAGGGTACAATGAGCAGTTCTTC

J: TRBJ2-5
size: once
D: TRBD2
V: TRBV5-4
CDR3: CASSLVPSGGAPQYF
DNA: TGTGCCAGCAGCTTGGTGCCTAGCGGGGGGGCGCCCCAGTACTTC

J: TRBJ1-1
size: many
D: -
V: TRBV18
CDR3: CASSPPGVMAEAFF
DNA: TGTGCCAGCTCACCACCCGGTGTTATGGCTGAAGCTTTCTTT

J: TRBJ2-7
size: few
D: TRBD1
V: TRBV9
CDR3: CASSGDRYGEQYF
DNA: TGTGCCAGCAGCGGGGACAGATACGGCGAGCAGTACTTC

J: TRBJ1-5
size: many
D: TRBD1
V: TRBV19
CDR3: CASSGTGDNQPQHF
DNA: TGTGCCAGTAGTGGGACAGGGGATAATCAGCCCCAGCATTTT

J: TRBJ1-5
size: few
D: TRBD1
V: TRBV7-8
CDR3: CASSLRQGQPQHF
DNA: TGTGCCAGCAGCCTAAGACAGGGGCAGCCCCAGCATTTT

J: TRBJ2-2
size: many
D: -
V: TRBV20-1
CDR3: CSARAHSGELFF
DNA: TGCAGTGCTAGAGCGCATTCCGGGGAGCTGTTTTTT

J: TRBJ1-2
size: few
D: -
V: TRBV29-1
CDR3: CSVPRDGIYGYTF
DNA: TGCAGCGTGCCCAGGGACGGAATCTATGGCTACACCTTC

J: TRBJ2-5
size: many
D: -
V: TRBV5-1
CDR3: CASSALLDSQETQYF
DNA: TGCGCCAGCAGCGCCCTACTAGACTCTCAAGAGACCCAGTACTTC

J: TRBJ2-1
size: few
D: -
V: TRBV6-2/TRBV6-3
CDR3: CASSYPGLYNEQFF
DNA: TGTGCCAGCAGTTACCCGGGTCTCTACAATGAGCAGTTCTTC

J: TRBJ1-3
size: many
D: -
V: TRBV28
CDR3: CASSPGPARSGNTIYF
DNA: TGTGCCAGCAGCCCCGGTCCAGCCCGCTCTGGAAACACCATATATTTT

J: TRBJ2-2
size: -
D: -
V: TRBV4-2
CDR3: CASSQYHRATGELFF
DNA: TGTGCCAGCAGCCAATACCACAGGGCCACCGGGGAGCTGTTTTTT

J: TRBJ1-1
size: few
D: -
V: TRBV11-1
CDR3: CASSLRMGNTEAFF
DNA: TGTGCCAGCAGCTTACGGATGGGGAACACTGAAGCTTTCTTT

J: TRBJ1-5
size: many
D: -
V: TRBV29-1
CDR3: CSVAVQRNQPQHF
DNA: TGCAGCGTTGCTGTACAGCGAAATCAGCCCCAGCATTTT

J: TRBJ2-7
size: many
D: -
V: TRBV11-2
CDR3: CASSAYYEQYF
DNA: TGTGCCAGCAGCGCCTACTACGAGCAGTACTTC

J: TRBJ2-7
size: few
D: TRBD2
V: TRBV3-1
CDR3: CASSQMSTRGARPFSYEQYF
DNA: TGTGCCAGCAGCCAAATGAGTACGCGGGGGGCCCGACCATTTTCCTACGAGCAGTACTTC

J: TRBJ1-3
size: many
D: -
V: TRBV7-2
CDR3: CASSWSSGNTIYF
DNA: TGTGCCAGCAGCTGGAGCTCTGGAAACACCATATATTTT

J: TRBJ1-5
size: -
D: -
V: TRBV4-1
CDR3: CATSQVGTPAQHF
DNA: TGCGCCACCAGCCAAGTCGGGACACCGGCCCAGCATTTT

J: TRBJ1-1
size: many
D: -
V: TRBV3-1
CDR3: CASSPPRGVNTEAFF
DNA: TGTGCCAGCAGCCCCCCCCGGGGAGTGAACACTGAAGCTTTCTTT

J: TRBJ2-1
size: -
D: -
V: TRBV12-3/TRBV12-4
CDR3: CASSPRDPNVNEQFF
DNA: TGTGCCAGCAGTCCTAGGGACCCGAATGTAAATGAGCAGTTCTTC

J: TRBJ1-1
size: -
D: -
V: TRBV6-6
CDR3: CASSYSEVNTEAFF
DNA: TGTGCCAGCAGTTACTCCGAAGTGAACACTGAAGCTTTCTTT

J: TRBJ2-2
size: few
D: TRBD2
V: TRBV7-2
CDR3: CASSQIPSGMNTGELFF
DNA: TGTGCCAGCAGCCAAATCCCTAGCGGGATGAACACCGGGGAGCTGTTTTTT

J: TRBJ1-1
size: -
D: -
V: TRBV20-1
CDR3: CTAWRGGEAFF
DNA: TGCACCGCTTGGAGAGGGGGTGAAGCTTTCTTT

J: TRBJ2-7
size: many
D: -
V: TRBV27
CDR3: CASRRQVQGFRYEQYF
DNA: TGTGCCAGCAGACGCCAAGTTCAGGGGTTTCGGTACGAGCAGTACTTC

J: TRBJ2-7
size: many
D: -
V: TRBV18
CDR3: CASSPGDEQYF
DNA: TGTGCCAGCTCACCAGGAGACGAGCAGTACTTC

J: TRBJ1-1
size: many
D: TRBD1
V: TRBV9
CDR3: CASSVPGGNEAFF
DNA: TGTGCCAGCAGCGTTCCAGGGGGCAACGAAGCTTTCTTT

J: TRBJ2-3
size: many
D: -
V: TRBV4-2
CDR3: CASSLEVNTDTQYF
DNA: TGTGCCAGCAGCCTGGAGGTGAACACAGATACGCAGTATTTT

J: TRBJ2-3
size: many
D: TRBD1
V: TRBV5-1
CDR3: CASSSPRGQSTDTQYF
DNA: TGCGCCAGCAGCTCACCCAGGGGGCAGAGCACAGATACGCAGTATTTT